A single T cell receptor (beta chain) is shown here with its context. This receptor's antigen is unknown. It has no much larger one-base neighbor in the sample; base qualities were not kept. Receptor libraries were prepared by the immunoSEQ multiplex PCR assay. Sourced from immuneACCESS, this table was stored by TCRdb with only in-frame sequences that have V and J called. A share of the clones is absent; for the studies checked, an unresolved V gene accounts for under half, and the remainder has no known explanation. The sample table shows 120,000 or so clones, and approximately 93% are seen once. The ten largest clones take up under 7% of the sample. A distance of 10 bases separates the germline ends of V and J, which lose 1 base and 3 bases respectively. Taken from the germline V gene, the CDR1 and CDR2 loops are SGHRS and YFSETQ. The CDR3 goes from the cysteine to the phenylalanine over 15 residues. The retained sequence is limited to the CDR3, 45 bases, with the frame set at the first base.

This specimen belongs to a study of T cell changes during pregnancy in multiple sclerosis (dated by TCRdb to the late 2010s). Looking at the study overall: The study looked at changes in the T cell repertoire across pregnancy in women with multiple sclerosis.

The chain was built from TRBV5-1 and TRBJ2-2; a tentative D match to TRBD1 spans 6 bases. The origin of this receptor is a female donor with multiple sclerosis, enrolled in a pregnancy study. Source: peripheral blood, taken before pregnancy. CDR3 region: CASSLRDKDTGELFF. The nucleotide sequence reads as follows: TGCGCCAGCAGCTTGCGGGACAAAGACACCGGGGAGCTGTTTTTT.